Listed below are T cell receptor beta chains from one sample, sequenced in a study of regulatory and conventional T cells in breast cancer. In TCRdb, the PCR reads were re-called with MiXCR into one record per CDR3 protein. The sample has approximately 1,500 distinct CDR3 sequences; roughly three fifths are singletons. Sequencing was carried out using regulatory T cells from blood. The source of these receptors is a female donor in good health. Both conserved end residues are part of each CDR3. A D gene is named only where the DNA matches it firmly. A row's size may be missing; if present it is once, few, many or a size class.

j_call clone_size v_call d_call cdr3_nt cdr3_aa
TRBJ1-1 NA TRBV5-1 NA TGCGCCAGCAGCCCGGGACCGGGCCCTTGGGAGTACACTGAAGCTTTCTTT CASSPGPGPWEYTEAFF
TRBJ2-1 once TRBV20-1 TRBD1 TGCAGTGCCCAGAAGACAGGGGCGAGTAGCAATGAGCAGTTCTTC CSAQKTGASSNEQFF
TRBJ2-1 NA TRBV7-2 TRBD1 TGTGCCAGCAGCCGATACAGGGGGAGGTCCTACAATGAGCAGTTCTTC CASSRYRGRSYNEQFF
TRBJ2-7 NA TRBV4-1 NA TGCGCCAGCAGCACAAGACAGAGCAACTACGAGCAGTACTTC CASSTRQSNYEQYF
TRBJ1-1 few TRBV20-1 TRBD1 TGCAGTGCTAGAGATGGAACAGGGGTATCTTTCTTT CSARDGTGVSFF
TRBJ1-2 NA TRBV4-1 NA TGCGCCAGCAGCCAACCCCCAACGTTCGGTCATGGCTACACCTTC CASSQPPTFGHGYTF
TRBJ2-5 NA TRBV5-1 NA TGCGCCAGCAGCTTGGTTAGAGACCAAGAGACCCAGTACTTC CASSLVRDQETQYF
TRBJ2-3 NA TRBV5-1 NA TGCGCCAGCAGCTTGGGCGGGACAAGAGATACGCAGTATTTT CASSLGGTRDTQYF
TRBJ2-7 once TRBV7-3 NA TGTGCCAGCAGCTTAACGGACGGTTACGAGCAGTACTTC CASSLTDGYEQYF
TRBJ1-6 NA TRBV7-2 NA TGTGCCAGCAGCTTAGAAGTGGCGACTCTTGGGCATTCACCCCTCCACTTT CASSLEVATLGHSPLHF
TRBJ1-6 NA TRBV27 NA TGTGCCAGCAGTTTTCACCGGGACGGCCACTTCTCCTATAATTCACCCCTCCACTTT CASSFHRDGHFSYNSPLHF
TRBJ1-6 NA TRBV3-1 TRBD1 TGTGCCAGCAGCCAACAGGGGGCCTTACCCCTCCACTTT CASSQQGALPLHF
TRBJ1-2 NA TRBV5-5 NA TGTGCCAGCAGCTTGGATACCTATGGCTACACCTTC CASSLDTYGYTF
TRBJ2-1 NA TRBV9 NA TGTGCCAGCAGCGTAGGTAGCGCCTCCTACAATGAGCAGTTCTTC CASSVGSASYNEQFF
TRBJ2-1 NA TRBV7-2 TRBD1 TGTGCCAGCAGTCCCACCGGGACAGGGTACAATGAGCAGTTCTTC CASSPTGTGYNEQFF
TRBJ2-3 NA TRBV20-1 TRBD1 TGCAGTGCTAGGGGGACAGCCACAGATACGCAGTATTTT CSARGTATDTQYF
TRBJ2-1 NA TRBV12-3/TRBV12-4 NA TGTGCCAGCGGGGGGATCCACAATGAGCAGTTCTTC CASGGIHNEQFF
TRBJ1-1 NA TRBV10-2 NA TGCGCCAGCAGTGAGTATCCCAAGGCTGAAGCTTTCTTT CASSEYPKAEAFF
TRBJ1-1 NA TRBV29-1 NA TGCAGCGTTGTGCTCATGAACACTGAAGCTTTCTTT CSVVLMNTEAFF
TRBJ2-5 NA TRBV14 NA TGTGCCAGCAGCCAACTGGCCCATGCACGATCAGAGACCCAGTACTTC CASSQLAHARSETQYF
TRBJ1-2 NA TRBV4-1 NA TGCGCCAGCAGGGAGATCAGGACTTCCTATGGCTACACCTTC CASREIRTSYGYTF
TRBJ2-5 NA TRBV29-1 NA TGCAGCGCCCAACGTGGGGCCCAGTACTTC CSAQRGAQYF
TRBJ2-7 once TRBV5-1 TRBD1 TGCGCCAGCAGCGTTGGACAGGCCTCCTACGAGCAGTACTTC CASSVGQASYEQYF
TRBJ2-5 once TRBV18 NA TGTGCCAGCTCATCGGCAGAGACCCAGTACTTC CASSSAETQYF
TRBJ2-7 once TRBV12-3/TRBV12-4 NA TGTGCCAGCAGTTTAGTTGCTGGGTCCTACGAGCAGTACTTC CASSLVAGSYEQYF
TRBJ1-2 once TRBV6-5 NA TGTGCCAGCAGACCGAACAGGGTTTATGGCTACACCTTC CASRPNRVYGYTF
TRBJ1-5 NA TRBV11-2 TRBD1 TGTGCCAGCAGCTCACAGGGGAATCAGCCCCAGCATTTT CASSSQGNQPQHF
TRBJ2-7 NA TRBV7-2 NA TGTGCCAGCAGCCTCGACGGCGGGGTCTACGAGCAGTACTTC CASSLDGGVYEQYF
TRBJ2-3 NA TRBV4-1 NA TGCGCCAGCAGACAAGTGTCAGGAGCAGATACGCAGTATTTT CASRQVSGADTQYF
TRBJ1-1 NA TRBV6-6 NA TGTGCCAGCAGTTACAGGACCCTTCTCACTGAAGCTTTCTTT CASSYRTLLTEAFF
TRBJ1-1 NA TRBV3-1 NA TGTGCCAGCAGCCCCCTCCAGGAAACTGAAGCTTTCTTT CASSPLQETEAFF
TRBJ1-2 few TRBV6-2/TRBV6-3 NA TGTGCCAGCAGTTACTCGGCAGGTTGGCTGGATGGCTACACCTTC CASSYSAGWLDGYTF
TRBJ1-6 NA TRBV4-1 NA TGCGCCAGCAGCCAAGTCGTCCGGAATTCACCCCTCCACTTT CASSQVVRNSPLHF
TRBJ2-1 NA TRBV20-1 TRBD2 TGCAGTGCCGAAGGGCTAGCGGGAAGAGGATACAATGAGCAGTTCTTC CSAEGLAGRGYNEQFF
TRBJ2-1 few TRBV12-3/TRBV12-4 TRBD2 TGTGCCAGTGGGGCCAAAACCGGGACTAGCGGGAGAGGCTCCTACAATGAGCAGTTCTTC CASGAKTGTSGRGSYNEQFF
TRBJ1-1 NA TRBV2 NA TGTGCCAGCATGGACCGGCGGATCCCCCTACCCCCAGCTTTCTTT CASMDRRIPLPPAFF
TRBJ2-1 NA TRBV25-1 TRBD1 TGTGCCAGCAGTAGGACAGGGGTATACAATGAGCAGTTCTTC CASSRTGVYNEQFF
TRBJ2-5 NA TRBV18 NA TGTGCCAGCTCACCAAACCTCCAAGAGACCCAGTACTTC CASSPNLQETQYF
TRBJ1-6 NA TRBV4-3 NA TGCGCCAGCAGCCAAGATCGGTCACGTAATTCACCCCTCCACTTT CASSQDRSRNSPLHF
TRBJ2-7 NA TRBV5-6 TRBD1 TGTGCCAGCAGGAAGACAGGGAACGACTACGAGCAGTACTTC CASRKTGNDYEQYF
TRBJ2-7 NA TRBV2 NA TGTGCCAGCAGAGGTTCCTACGAGCAGTACTTC CASRGSYEQYF
TRBJ2-5 NA TRBV9 TRBD2 TGTGCCAGCAGCTCCACGACTAGCGAGGGGACCCAGTACTTC CASSSTTSEGTQYF
TRBJ1-3 few TRBV9 NA TGTGCCAGCAGCGAGCAGGCTGGAAACACCATATATTTT CASSEQAGNTIYF